What follows describes a single T cell receptor (beta chain). Its antigen is undetermined. CDR1 is SGHDN and CDR2 is FVKESK in the germline V gene. CDR3 length equals 13 residues. Trimming took 4 bases from V and 1 from J; bases not matched to a gene: 0. Nominally healthy donors were sampled, though unrecorded immune exposures were likely. PCR amplification relied on 60 Vbeta primers (plus 13 Jbeta primers). In the original workflow: In a later analysis, the count reached 80 million or so unique TCR beta chains, with about 12 million shared. Here immunoSEQ multiplex PCR was the method, and the copy in TCRdb shows in-frame clones only, minus some. V and J calls and clone size are copied from that table; D and trimming were computed from the DNA. The data hold about 92,000 clones, with roughly 80% observed a single time. The source of the sample is a study of cytomegalovirus exposure and HLA in healthy donors. Findings and limits, study-wide: A further, later analysis showed that HLA-associated TCR beta chains (compared with equally common others) were more clonally expanded. DRB1 showed the most TCR associations and HLA-C the fewest in a later analysis, as rates varied by HLA locus.

The J gene is TRBJ1-1, the V gene TRBV14; 7 bases line up with TRBD1. The receptor was isolated from a man aged 50 to 59 in good health and CMV-seropositive. Sequenced sample: PBMCs. The CDR3 here is CASSRQGNTEAFF. CDR3 nucleotides: TGTGCCAGCAGCCGACAGGGGAACACTGAAGCTTTCTTT.